Listed below are T cell receptor beta chains from one sample, sequenced in a study of T cell changes during pregnancy in multiple sclerosis. Only in-frame clones appear in the TCRdb table, and some are missing; sequencing was by immunoSEQ multiplex PCR. This sample carries tens of thousands of clones, around 92% of them seen once, and the ten largest clones take approximately 1.1%. This specimen consisted of peripheral blood, obtained after pregnancy. These receptors originate from a female donor in good health, enrolled as a control in a pregnancy study. Each CDR3 is given with its conserved first and last residue.

CDR3	J	V
CASSSRGGFTEAFF	TRBJ1-1	TRBV5-1
CASRSYRGQQFF	TRBJ2-1	TRBV7-2
CATLPGHLYEQYF	TRBJ2-7	TRBV28
CASSPGTDGGNTIYF	TRBJ1-3	TRBV5-1
CASSFLPHAIDRENQPQHF	TRBJ1-5	TRBV19
CASSLFIGGGGAGEQYF	TRBJ2-7	TRBV5-4
CASGLAAGATDTQYF	TRBJ2-3	TRBV12-5
CASSLVGGNYGYTF	TRBJ1-2	TRBV7-9
CATGGLNQPQHF	TRBJ1-5	TRBV28
CASSLDNNYGYTF	TRBJ1-2	TRBV7-2
CASSPPGQGPNSPLHF	TRBJ1-6	TRBV5-5
CASSRVANTEAFF	TRBJ1-1	TRBV5-1
CASSFSGTGTYEQYF	TRBJ2-7	TRBV27
CASSSRTVPQETQYF	TRBJ2-5	TRBV19
CASSLDVPGPSSGNTIYF	TRBJ1-3	TRBV5-1
CASSSLRQTEAFF	TRBJ1-1	TRBV2
CASTRGGPAGCSQFF	TRBJ2-1	TRBV6-8
CASSLGRGNYGYTF	TRBJ1-2	TRBV7-2
CASSFSNYNSPLHF	TRBJ1-6	TRBV7-2
CASSPYTDTQYF	TRBJ2-3	TRBV7-2
CASSQDWGDPRNTEAFF	TRBJ1-1	TRBV14
CASRATGSNEKLFF	TRBJ1-4	TRBV25-1
CASSLQRGPTDTQYF	TRBJ2-3	TRBV7-2
CASSRRTTLHTDTQYF	TRBJ2-3	TRBV7-2
CASSLPAPGLAIDTQYF	TRBJ2-3	TRBV5-1
CSVSQLMNTEAFF	TRBJ1-1	TRBV29-1
CATSRFGGKGNEQYF	TRBJ2-7	TRBV15